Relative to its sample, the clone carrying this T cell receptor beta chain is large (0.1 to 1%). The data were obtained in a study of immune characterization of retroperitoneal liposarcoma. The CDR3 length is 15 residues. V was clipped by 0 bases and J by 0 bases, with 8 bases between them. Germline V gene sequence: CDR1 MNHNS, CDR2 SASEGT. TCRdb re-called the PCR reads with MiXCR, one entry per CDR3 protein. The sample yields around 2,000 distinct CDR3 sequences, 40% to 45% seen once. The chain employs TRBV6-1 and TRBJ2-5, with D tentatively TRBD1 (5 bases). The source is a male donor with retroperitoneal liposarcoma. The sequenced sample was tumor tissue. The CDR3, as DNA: TGTGCCAGCAGTGAAGCTGACAGATACCAAGAGACCCAGTACTTC. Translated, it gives CASSEADRYQETQYF.